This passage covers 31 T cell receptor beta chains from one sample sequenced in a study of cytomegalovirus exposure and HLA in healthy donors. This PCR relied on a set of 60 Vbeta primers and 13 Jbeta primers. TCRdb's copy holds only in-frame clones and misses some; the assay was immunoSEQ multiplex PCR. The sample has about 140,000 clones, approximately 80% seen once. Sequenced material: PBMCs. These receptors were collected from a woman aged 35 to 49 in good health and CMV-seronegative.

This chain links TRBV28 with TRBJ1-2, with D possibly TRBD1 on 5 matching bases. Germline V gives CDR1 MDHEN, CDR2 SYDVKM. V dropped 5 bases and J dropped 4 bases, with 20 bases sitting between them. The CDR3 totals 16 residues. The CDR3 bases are TGTGCCAGCAGTCCCCTGCCTGGACGGGGGATCTATGGCTACACCTTC. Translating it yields CASSPLPGRGIYGYTF.

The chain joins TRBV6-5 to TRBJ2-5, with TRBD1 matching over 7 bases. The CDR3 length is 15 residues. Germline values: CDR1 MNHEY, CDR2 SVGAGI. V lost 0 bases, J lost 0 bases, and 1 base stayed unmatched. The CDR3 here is CASSYSTGYQETQYF. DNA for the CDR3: TGTGCCAGCAGTTACTCGACAGGGTACCAAGAGACCCAGTACTTC.

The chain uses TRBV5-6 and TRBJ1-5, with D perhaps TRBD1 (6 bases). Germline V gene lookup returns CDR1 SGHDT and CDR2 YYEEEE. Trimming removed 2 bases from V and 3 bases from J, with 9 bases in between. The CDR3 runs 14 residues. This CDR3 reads CASSFQGFNQPQHF. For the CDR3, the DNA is TGTGCCAGCAGCTTCCAGGGGTTCAATCAGCCCCAGCATTTT.

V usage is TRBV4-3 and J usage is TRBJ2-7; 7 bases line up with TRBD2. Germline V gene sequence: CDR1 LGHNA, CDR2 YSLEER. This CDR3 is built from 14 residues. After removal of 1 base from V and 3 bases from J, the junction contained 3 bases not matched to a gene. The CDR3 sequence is CASSQVGGSYEQYF. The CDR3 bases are TGCGCCAGCAGCCAAGTTGGCGGGAGCTACGAGCAGTACTTC.

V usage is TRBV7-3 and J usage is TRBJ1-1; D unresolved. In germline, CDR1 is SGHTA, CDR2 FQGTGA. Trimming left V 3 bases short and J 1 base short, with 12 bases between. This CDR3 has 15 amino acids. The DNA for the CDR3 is TGTGCCAGCAGCTTCACTGCTGGAGGGAACACTGAAGCTTTCTTT. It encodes CASSFTAGGNTEAFF.

The DNA of the CDR3 is TGTGCCAGTAGTCGGGTCCAGGGCGGCACCGGGGAGCTGTTTTTT. Translation: CASSRVQGGTGELFF. The chain links TRBV19 to TRBJ2-2; D may be TRBD1 (5 bases). Germline CDR1 is LNHDA and CDR2 is SQIVND (reference sequence). The V and J ends lost 5 bases and 4 bases respectively, with 14 bases between them. The CDR3 covers 15 residues. The whole variable domain, remainder taken from reference TRBV19 and TRBJ2-2, is DGGITQSPKYLFRKEGQNVTLSCEQNLNHDAMYWYRQDPGQGLRLIYYSQIVNDFQKGDIAEGYSVSREKKESFPLTVTSAQKNPTAFYLCASSRVQGGTGELFFGEGSRLTVL.

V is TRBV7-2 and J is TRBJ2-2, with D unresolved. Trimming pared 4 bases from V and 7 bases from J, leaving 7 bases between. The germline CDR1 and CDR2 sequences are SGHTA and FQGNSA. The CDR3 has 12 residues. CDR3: CASSSPYGELFF. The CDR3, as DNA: TGTGCCAGCAGCTCCCCTTACGGGGAGCTGTTTTTT.

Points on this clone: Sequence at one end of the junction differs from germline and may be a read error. The chain's CDR3 is CAISDDRGTKNSQYF. For the CDR3, the DNA is TGTGCCATCAGTGACGACAGGGGGACCAAAAACAGTCAGTACTTC. This chain connects TRBV10-3 to TRBJ2-4, with 9 positions matching TRBD1. The CDR3 spans 15 residues. Germline CDR1 ENHRY, CDR2 SYGVKD.

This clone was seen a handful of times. CDR3 coding DNA: TGTGCCAGCACCATCCCTGGGACTAGCGACTACGAGCAGTACTTC. Its protein is CASTIPGTSDYEQYF. The chain has TRBV2 and TRBJ2-7, with TRBD2 identical over 10 bases. This CDR3 is 15 amino acids long. Germline trimming cut 7 bases from V and 3 bases from J; bases unmatched to any gene: 9. Per the germline V gene, CDR1 is SNHLY and CDR2 is FYNNEI. Full variable domain (rest looked up from reference TRBV2 and TRBJ2-7): EPEVTQTPSHQVTQMGQEVILRCVPISNHLYFYWYRQILGQKVEFLVSFYNNEISEKSEIFDDQFSVERPDGSNFTLKIRSTKLEDSAMYFCASTIPGTSDYEQYFGPGTRLTVT.

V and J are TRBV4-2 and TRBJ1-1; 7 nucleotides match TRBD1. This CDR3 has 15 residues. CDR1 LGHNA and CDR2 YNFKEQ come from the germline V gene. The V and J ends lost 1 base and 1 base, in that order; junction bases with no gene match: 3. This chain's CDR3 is CASSQGQGENTEAFF. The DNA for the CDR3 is TGTGCCAGCAGCCAAGGACAGGGAGAGAACACTGAAGCTTTCTTT.

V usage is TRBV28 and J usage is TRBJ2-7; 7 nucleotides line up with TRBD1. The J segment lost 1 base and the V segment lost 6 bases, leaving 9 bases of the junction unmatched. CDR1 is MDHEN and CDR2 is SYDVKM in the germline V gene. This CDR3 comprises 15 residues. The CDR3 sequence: CASRKANRGSYEQYF. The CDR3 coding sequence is TGTGCCAGCAGGAAAGCGAACAGGGGTTCCTACGAGCAGTACTTC.

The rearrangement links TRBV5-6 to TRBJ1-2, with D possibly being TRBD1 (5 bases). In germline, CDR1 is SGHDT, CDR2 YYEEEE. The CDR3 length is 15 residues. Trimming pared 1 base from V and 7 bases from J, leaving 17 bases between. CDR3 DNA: TGTGCCAGCAGCTTGCGGGATACGGGGGTTTTTGGCTACACCTTC. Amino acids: CASSLRDTGVFGYTF.

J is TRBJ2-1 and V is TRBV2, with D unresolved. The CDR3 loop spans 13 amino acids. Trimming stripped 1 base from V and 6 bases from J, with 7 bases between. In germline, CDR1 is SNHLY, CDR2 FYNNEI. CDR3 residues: CASSEGAVNEQFF. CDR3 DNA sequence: TGTGCCAGCAGTGAAGGAGCCGTCAATGAGCAGTTCTTC.

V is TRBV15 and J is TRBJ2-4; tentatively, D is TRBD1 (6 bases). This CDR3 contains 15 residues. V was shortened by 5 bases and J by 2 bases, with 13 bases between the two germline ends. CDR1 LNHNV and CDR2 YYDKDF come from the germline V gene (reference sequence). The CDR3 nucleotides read TGTGCCACCAGCCTGGACAGTTTGACCAAAAACATTCAGTACTTC. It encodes CATSLDSLTKNIQYF.

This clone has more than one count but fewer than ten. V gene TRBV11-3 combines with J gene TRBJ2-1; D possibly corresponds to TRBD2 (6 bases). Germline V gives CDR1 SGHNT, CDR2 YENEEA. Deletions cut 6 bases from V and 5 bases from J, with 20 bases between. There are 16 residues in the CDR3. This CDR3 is CASSDWREDKNNEQFF. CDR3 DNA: TGTGCCAGCAGTGATTGGAGGGAAGACAAAAACAATGAGCAGTTCTTC.

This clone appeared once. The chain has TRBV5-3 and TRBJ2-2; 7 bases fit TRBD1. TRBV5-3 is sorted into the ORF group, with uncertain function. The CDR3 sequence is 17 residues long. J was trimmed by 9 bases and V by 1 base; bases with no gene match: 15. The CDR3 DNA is TGTGCCAGAAGCTTGATAAGACAGGGTGGATCTAGAAGGGAGCTGTTTTTT. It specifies CARSLIRQGGSRRELFF.

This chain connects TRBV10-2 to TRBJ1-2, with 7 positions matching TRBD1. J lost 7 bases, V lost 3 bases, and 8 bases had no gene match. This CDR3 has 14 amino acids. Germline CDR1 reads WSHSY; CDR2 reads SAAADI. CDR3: CASSEQGFQRGYTF. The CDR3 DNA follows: TGCGCCAGCAGTGAACAGGGGTTTCAACGTGGCTACACCTTC.

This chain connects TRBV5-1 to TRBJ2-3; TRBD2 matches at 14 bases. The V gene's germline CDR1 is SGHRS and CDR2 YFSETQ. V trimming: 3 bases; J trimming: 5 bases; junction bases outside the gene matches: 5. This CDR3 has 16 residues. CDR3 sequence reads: CASSSGLAGGLDTQYF. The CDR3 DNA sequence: TGCGCCAGCAGCTCCGGACTAGCGGGGGGTTTAGATACGCAGTATTTT.

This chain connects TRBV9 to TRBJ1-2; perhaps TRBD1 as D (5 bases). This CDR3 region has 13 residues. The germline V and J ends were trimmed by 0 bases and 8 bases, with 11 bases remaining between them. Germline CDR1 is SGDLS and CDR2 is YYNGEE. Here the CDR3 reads CASSVGQGPGYTF. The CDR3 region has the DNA TGTGCCAGCAGCGTAGGCCAGGGTCCCGGCTACACCTTC.

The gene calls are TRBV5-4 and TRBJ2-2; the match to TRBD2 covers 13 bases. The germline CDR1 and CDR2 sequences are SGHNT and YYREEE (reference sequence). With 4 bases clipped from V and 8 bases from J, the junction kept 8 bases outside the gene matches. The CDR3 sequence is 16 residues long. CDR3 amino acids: CASSLRTSGGVGELFF. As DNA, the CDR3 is TGTGCCAGCAGCCTGAGGACTAGCGGGGGAGTGGGGGAGCTGTTTTTT.

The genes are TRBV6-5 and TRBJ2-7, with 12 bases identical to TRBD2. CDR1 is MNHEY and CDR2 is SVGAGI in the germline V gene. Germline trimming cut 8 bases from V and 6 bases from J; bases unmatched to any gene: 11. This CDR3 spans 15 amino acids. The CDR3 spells CASGPSGGAPAEQYF. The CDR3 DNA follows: TGTGCCAGCGGCCCTAGCGGGGGGGCTCCGGCCGAGCAGTACTTC.

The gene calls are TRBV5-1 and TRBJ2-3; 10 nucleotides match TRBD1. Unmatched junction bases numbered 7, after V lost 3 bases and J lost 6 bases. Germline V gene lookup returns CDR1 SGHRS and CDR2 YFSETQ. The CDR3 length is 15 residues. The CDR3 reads CASSSGTGAIDTQYF. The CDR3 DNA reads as TGCGCCAGCAGCTCCGGGACAGGGGCGATTGATACGCAGTATTTT.

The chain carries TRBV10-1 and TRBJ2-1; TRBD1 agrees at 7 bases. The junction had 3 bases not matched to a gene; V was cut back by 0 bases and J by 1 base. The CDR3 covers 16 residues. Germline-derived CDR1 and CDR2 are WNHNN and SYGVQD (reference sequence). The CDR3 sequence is CASSESSGGSYNEQFF. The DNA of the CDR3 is TGCGCCAGCAGTGAGTCCTCAGGGGGATCCTACAATGAGCAGTTCTTC.

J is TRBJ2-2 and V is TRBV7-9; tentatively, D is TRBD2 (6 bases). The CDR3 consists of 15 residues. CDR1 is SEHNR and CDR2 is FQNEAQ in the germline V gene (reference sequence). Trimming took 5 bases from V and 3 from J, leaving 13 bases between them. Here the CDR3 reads CASSPGLTDTGELFF. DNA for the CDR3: TGTGCCAGCAGCCCCGGACTAACGGACACCGGGGAGCTGTTTTTT.

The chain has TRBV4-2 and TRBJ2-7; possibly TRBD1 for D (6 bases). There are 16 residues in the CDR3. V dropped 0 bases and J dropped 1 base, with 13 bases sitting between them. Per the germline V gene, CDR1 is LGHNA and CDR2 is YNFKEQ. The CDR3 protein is CASSQDQGYESYEQYF. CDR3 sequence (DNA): TGTGCCAGCAGCCAAGACCAGGGGTATGAGTCCTACGAGCAGTACTTC.

This CDR3 is CASSSSTSGVSTGELFF. The CDR3 DNA sequence: TGTGCCAGCAGCTCTTCGACTAGCGGGGTGAGCACCGGGGAGCTGTTTTTT. J is TRBJ2-2 and V is TRBV7-3; 11 nucleotides align to TRBD2. Germline assignment: CDR1 SGHTA and CDR2 FQGTGA. The junction had 8 bases not matched to a gene; V was cut back by 4 bases and J by 4 bases. CDR3 length equals 17 residues. The full variable domain, with the rest looked up from reference TRBV7-3 and TRBJ2-2, is GAGVSQTPSNKVTEKGKYVELRCDPISGHTALYWYRQSLGQGPEFLIYFQGTGAADDSGLPNDRFFAVRPEGSVSTLKIQRTERGDSAVYLCASSSSTSGVSTGELFFGEGSRLTVL.

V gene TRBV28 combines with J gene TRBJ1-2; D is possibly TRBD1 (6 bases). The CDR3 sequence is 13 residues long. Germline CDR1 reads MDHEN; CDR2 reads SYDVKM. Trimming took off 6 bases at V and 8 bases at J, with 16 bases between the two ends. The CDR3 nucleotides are TGTGCCAGCAGCCTCTGGACAGATCAAGGCTACACCTTC. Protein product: CASSLWTDQGYTF.

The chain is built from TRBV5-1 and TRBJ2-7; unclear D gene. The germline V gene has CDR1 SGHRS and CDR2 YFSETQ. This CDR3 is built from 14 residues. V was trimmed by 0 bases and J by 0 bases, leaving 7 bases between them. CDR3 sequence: CASSLETHSYEQYF. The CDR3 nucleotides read TGCGCCAGCAGCTTGGAAACACACTCCTACGAGCAGTACTTC.

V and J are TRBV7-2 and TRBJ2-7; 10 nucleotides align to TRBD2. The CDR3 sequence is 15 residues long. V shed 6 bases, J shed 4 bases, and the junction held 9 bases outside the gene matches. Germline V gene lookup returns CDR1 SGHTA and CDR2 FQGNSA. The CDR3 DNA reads TGTGCCAGCAGAAACAGCGGGGGGGCCAAGTACGAGCAGTACTTC. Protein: CASRNSGGAKYEQYF.

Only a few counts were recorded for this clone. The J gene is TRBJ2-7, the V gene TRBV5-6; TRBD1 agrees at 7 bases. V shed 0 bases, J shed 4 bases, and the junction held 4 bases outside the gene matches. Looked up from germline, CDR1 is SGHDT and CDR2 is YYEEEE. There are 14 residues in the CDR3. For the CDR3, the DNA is TGTGCCAGCAGCTTGGGACAGGGATGGTACGAGCAGTACTTC. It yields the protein CASSLGQGWYEQYF. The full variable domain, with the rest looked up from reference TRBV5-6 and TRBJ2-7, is DAGVTQSPTHLIKTRGQQVTLRCSPKSGHDTVSWYQQALGQGPQFIFQYYEEEERQRGNFPDRFSGHQFPNYSSELNVNALLLGDSALYLCASSLGQGWYEQYFGPGTRLTVT.

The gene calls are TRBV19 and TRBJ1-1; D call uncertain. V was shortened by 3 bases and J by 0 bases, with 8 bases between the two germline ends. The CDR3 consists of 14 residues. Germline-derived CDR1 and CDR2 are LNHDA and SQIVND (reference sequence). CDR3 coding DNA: TGTGCCAGTAGTATTAGCATGATGAACACTGAAGCTTTCTTT. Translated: CASSISMMNTEAFF.